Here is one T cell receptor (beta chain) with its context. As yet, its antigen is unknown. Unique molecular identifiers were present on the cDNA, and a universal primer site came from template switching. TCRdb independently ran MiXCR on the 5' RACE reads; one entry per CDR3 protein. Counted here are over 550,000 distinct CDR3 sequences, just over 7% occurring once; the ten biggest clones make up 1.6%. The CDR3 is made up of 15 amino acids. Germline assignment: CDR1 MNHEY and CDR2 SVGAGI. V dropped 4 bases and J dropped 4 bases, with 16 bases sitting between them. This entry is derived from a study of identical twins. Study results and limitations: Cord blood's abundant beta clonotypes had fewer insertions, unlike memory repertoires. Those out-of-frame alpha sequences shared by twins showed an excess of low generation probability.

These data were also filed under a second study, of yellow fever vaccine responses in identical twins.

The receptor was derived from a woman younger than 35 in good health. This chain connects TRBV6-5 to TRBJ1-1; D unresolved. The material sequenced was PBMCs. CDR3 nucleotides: TGTGCCAGCAGTTCGACCCGAATCGGAAGCACTGAAGCTTTCTTT. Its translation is CASSSTRIGSTEAFF.